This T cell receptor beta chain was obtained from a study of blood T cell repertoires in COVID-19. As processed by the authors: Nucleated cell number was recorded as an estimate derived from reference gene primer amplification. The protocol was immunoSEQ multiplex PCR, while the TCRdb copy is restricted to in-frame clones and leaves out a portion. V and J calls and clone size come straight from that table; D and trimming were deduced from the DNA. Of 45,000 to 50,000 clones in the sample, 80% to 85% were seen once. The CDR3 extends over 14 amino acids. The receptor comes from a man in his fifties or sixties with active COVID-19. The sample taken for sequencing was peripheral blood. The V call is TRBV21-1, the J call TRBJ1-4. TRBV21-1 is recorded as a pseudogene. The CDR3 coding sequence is TGTGCCAGCAGCACGGACGGGGGAGAGGAAAAACTGTTTTTT. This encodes CASSTDGGEEKLFF.